This entry is about one T cell receptor beta chain. This clone was counted between two and nine times. There is no known antigen for this receptor. No base qualities exist here, and no much larger clone lies one base off it. The germline V gene (reference sequence) gives CDR1 as GTSNPN and CDR2 as SVGIG. The germline ends are 13 bases apart after V is trimmed by 4 bases and J by 4 bases. The CDR3 holds 13 amino acids from the cysteine to the phenylalanine. The kept DNA is CDR3 alone, 39 bases in frame from the first base. Library creation used the immunoSEQ multiplex PCR assay. The deep sequencing platform assayed some 90,000 TCR templates per sample. Genomic DNA extracted from sorted T cells was the material used for TCRbeta CDR3 sequencing. The original methods were these. The R programming language was used for clonal analysis of the TCRbeta CDR3 data. Unstimulated samples were compared with post-reaction CFSE-low samples to define alloreactive CD4+ and CD8+ clones. Regulatory or non-regulatory origin of alloreactive CD4+ clones was assigned by matching sequences to the sorted unstimulated Treg and non-Treg repertoires. In its TCRdb copy, this immuneACCESS table keeps in-frame sequences only and misses some clones. Where compared with another copy, unresolved V genes explain less than half of these, and the others have no known cause. V, J and clone size were drawn from that table, and D and trimming were deduced from the DNA. Counted in this sample were tens of thousands of clones; over 90% of them appeared once. Approximately 17% of the sample is in the top ten clones.

Sorted unstimulated T cells and proliferating T cells recovered from mixed lymphocyte reactions were subjected to TCRbeta CDR3 sequencing. Fresh whole blood from about ten HLA-typed healthy donors served as the source for isolating PBMCs. The sample belongs to a study of siplizumab effects on memory and regulatory T cells (dated by TCRdb to about 2019). Broadly, across the study: The effect of the anti-CD2 antibody siplizumab on alloreactive T-cell subsets was examined in allogeneic mixed lymphocyte reactions constructed from human PBMCs. Study-wide conclusions, independent of this receptor: Unstimulated naive T cells appeared to be more diverse than memory T cells, and naive cells seemed to make a substantial contribution to the alloresponse. Whether proliferating Tregs from siplizumab cultures actually had suppressive function was not functionally confirmed. Siplizumab significantly reduced the cumulative frequency of alloreactive sequences traceable to unstimulated CD4+ memory T cells. In reactions with siplizumab, an average of about 69% of mappable alloreactive CD4+ clones were Treg-derived, compared with roughly 30% in control reactions. Roughly 80-95% of proliferating CD4+ or CD8+ clones could not be assigned a naive or memory phenotype. Because sequences below about 10^-5 frequency were poorly captured, only a minor fraction of alloreactive clones could be mapped to unstimulated subsets.

This TCR was sampled from a human donor in good health. Sequenced material: CD8+ T cells sorted from blood. The rearrangement joined TRBV30 to TRBJ1-1; a weak D assignment points to TRBD1 (5 bases agree). The CDR3 is CAWKGRQTTEAFF. At the DNA level, the sequence is TGTGCCTGGAAGGGGCGACAGACCACTGAAGCTTTCTTT. The variable domain in full, with residues beyond the CDR3 obtained from the reference TRBV30 and TRBJ1-1 genes, is SQTIHQWPATLVQPVGSPLSLECTVEGTSNPNLYWYRQAAGRGLQLLFYSVGIGQISSEVPQNLSASRPQDRQFILSSKKLLLSDSGFYLCAWKGRQTTEAFFGQGTRLTVV.